This T cell receptor beta chain was identified in a study of T cells in localized non-small cell lung cancer. The study, taken as a whole, reports: Adjacent lung was found to contain a median approximately 62 of the top 100 tumor clones. Uninvolved adjacent lung had more T cell clonality than any other tissue, topping tumor. Sequencing covered just one tumor region, so heterogeneity cannot be ruled out. Elevated blood T cell density was associated with longer overall survival.

The CDR3 is 19 amino acids. J gave up 0 bases and V 0 bases, and 2 bases lay outside the gene matches. CDR1 KGHSH and CDR2 LQKENI come from the germline V gene. Sequencing was performed with immunoSEQ multiplex PCR; in TCRdb, only in-frame clones are kept and a portion is missing. The table lists 45,000 to 60,000 clones, about nine tenths of them singletons. As regards this clone: Its antigen is unidentified.

The chain recombines TRBV18 with TRBJ2-1, with 16 bases that match TRBD2. The sequence derives from a woman aged 40 to 75 with stage I lung adenocarcinoma. The source was peripheral blood, collected before any cancer treatment. In DNA form, the CDR3 reads TGTGCCAGCTCACCACCGGGACTAGCGGGGGGGGGCTCCTACAATGAGCAGTTCTTC. It translates to CASSPPGLAGGGSYNEQFF.